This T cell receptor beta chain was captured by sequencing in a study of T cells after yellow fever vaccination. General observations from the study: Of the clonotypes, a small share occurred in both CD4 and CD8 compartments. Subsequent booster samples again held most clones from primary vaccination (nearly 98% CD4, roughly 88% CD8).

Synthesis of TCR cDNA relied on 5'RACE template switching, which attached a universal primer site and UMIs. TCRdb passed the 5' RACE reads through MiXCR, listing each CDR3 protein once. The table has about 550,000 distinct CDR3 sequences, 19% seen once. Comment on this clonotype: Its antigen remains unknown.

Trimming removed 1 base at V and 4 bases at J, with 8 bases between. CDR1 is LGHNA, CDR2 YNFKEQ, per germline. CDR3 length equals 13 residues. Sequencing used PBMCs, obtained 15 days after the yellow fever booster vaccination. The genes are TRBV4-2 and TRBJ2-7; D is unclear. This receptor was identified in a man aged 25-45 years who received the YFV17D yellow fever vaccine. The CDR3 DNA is TGTGCCAGCAGCCAAGGAGCCTTATACGAGCAGTACTTC. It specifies CASSQGALYEQYF.